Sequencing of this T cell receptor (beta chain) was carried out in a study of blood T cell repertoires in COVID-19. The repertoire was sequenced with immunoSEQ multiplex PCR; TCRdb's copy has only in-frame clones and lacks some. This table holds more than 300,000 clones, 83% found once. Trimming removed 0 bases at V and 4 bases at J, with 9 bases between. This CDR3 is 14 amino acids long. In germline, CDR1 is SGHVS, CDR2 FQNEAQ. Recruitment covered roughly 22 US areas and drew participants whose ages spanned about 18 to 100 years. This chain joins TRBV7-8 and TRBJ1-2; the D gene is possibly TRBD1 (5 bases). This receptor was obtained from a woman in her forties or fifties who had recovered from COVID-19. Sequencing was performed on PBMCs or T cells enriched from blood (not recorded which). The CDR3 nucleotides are TGTGCCAGCAGCTTAGCCAGGGAGGGCTATGGCTACACCTTC. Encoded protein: CASSLAREGYGYTF. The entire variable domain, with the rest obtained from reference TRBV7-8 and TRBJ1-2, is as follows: GAGVSQSPRYKVAKRGQDVALRCDPISGHVSLFWYQQALGQGPEFLTYFQNEAQLDKSGLPSDRFFAERPEGSVSTLKIQRTQQEDSAVYLCASSLAREGYGYTFGSGTRLTVV.